These 2 T cell receptor beta chains originate from one sample sequenced in a study of blood T cell repertoires in COVID-19. Here immunoSEQ multiplex PCR was the method, and the copy in TCRdb shows in-frame clones only, minus some. The sample yields about 310,000 clones, approximately 86% seen once. Specimen: peripheral blood. The receptors derive from a man between 65 and 85 years old with acute or convalescent COVID-19.

The chain carries TRBV19 and TRBJ1-2, with a possible D match to TRBD1 (5 bases). In germline, CDR1 is LNHDA, CDR2 SQIVND (reference sequence). V was shortened by 8 bases and J by 3 bases, with 13 bases between the two germline ends. This CDR3 has 13 amino acids. CDR3: CASAGEVDYGYTF. CDR3 in DNA: TGTGCCAGTGCGGGGGAGGTGGACTATGGCTACACCTTC.

V and J are TRBV6-2 or TRBV6-3 and TRBJ1-6; D uncertain. Germline lookup yields CDR1 MNHEY and CDR2 SVGEGT. There are 12 residues in the CDR3. The V end lost 3 bases, the J end lost 5 bases, and 2 bases lay between the germline ends. The CDR3 DNA sequence: TGTGCCAGCAGTTATAATAATTCACCCCTCCACTTT. Protein: CASSYNNSPLHF.